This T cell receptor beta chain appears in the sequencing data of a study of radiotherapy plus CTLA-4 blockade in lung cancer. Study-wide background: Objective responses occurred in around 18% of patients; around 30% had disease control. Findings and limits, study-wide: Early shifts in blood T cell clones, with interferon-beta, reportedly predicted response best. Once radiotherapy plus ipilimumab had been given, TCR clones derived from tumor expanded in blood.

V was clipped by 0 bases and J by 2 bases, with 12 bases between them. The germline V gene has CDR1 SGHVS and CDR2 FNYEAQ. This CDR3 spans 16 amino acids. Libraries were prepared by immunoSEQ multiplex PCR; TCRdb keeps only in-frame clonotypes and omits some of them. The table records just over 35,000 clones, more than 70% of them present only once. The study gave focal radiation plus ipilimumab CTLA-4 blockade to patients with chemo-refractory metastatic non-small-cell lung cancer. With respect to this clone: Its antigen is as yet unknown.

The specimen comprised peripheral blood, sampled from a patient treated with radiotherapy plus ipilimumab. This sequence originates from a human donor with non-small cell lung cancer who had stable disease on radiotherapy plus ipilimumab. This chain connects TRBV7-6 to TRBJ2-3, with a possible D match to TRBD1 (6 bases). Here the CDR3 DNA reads TGTGCCAGCAGCTTAGCGCCGGGACAAGCCACAGATACGCAGTATTTT. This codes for CASSLAPGQATDTQYF.